This TCR beta chain was obtained from a study of pediatric ulcerative colitis. Germline V gives CDR1 MNHEY, CDR2 SMNVEV (reference sequence). This CDR3 comprises 14 residues. Trimming left V 6 bases short and J 0 bases short, with 10 bases between. This table comes from immunoSEQ multiplex PCR, and its TCRdb copy is limited to in-frame clones, with some not included. The sample has around 40,000 clones; about 81% are singletons. Rectal tissue came from one to two pinch biopsies taken at colonoscopy. This chain links TRBV27 with TRBJ2-3; TRBD1 is a possible D gene (6 bases). The sample taken for sequencing was gut tissue. This TCR was recovered from a boy younger than 18 with severe ulcerative colitis. CDR3 protein: CASRQGFSTDTQYF. In nucleotides, the CDR3 is TGTGCCAGCAGGCAGGGGTTTAGCACAGATACGCAGTATTTT.